A selection of T cell receptor beta chains follows, all from one sample in a study of shared clonotypes between healthy human individuals. Profiling relied on immunoSEQ multiplex PCR, and the TCRdb table lists in-frame clones only, not all of them. The repertoire includes hundreds of thousands of clones, approximately 95% of them detected once, and over 0.09% sits in the top ten. Material for sequencing was naive CD8+ T cells sorted from blood. Source of these receptors: a woman under 40 in good health. CDR3s include the opening cysteine and the closing phenylalanine or tryptophan. Fields, in order: J gene, V gene, D gene, clone size, CDR3 protein, CDR3 DNA. A D gene is named only where the DNA matches it firmly. Clone size is stated in some rows and not others, as once, few, many or a class when expanded.

J gene: TRBJ2-7; V gene: TRBV27; D gene: TRBD2; clone size: -; CDR3 protein: CASSPARTSGSAYEQYF; CDR3 DNA: TGTGCCAGCAGTCCAGCTCGGACTAGCGGGAGTGCTTACGAGCAGTACTTC
J gene: TRBJ2-7; V gene: TRBV6-5; D gene: -; clone size: -; CDR3 protein: CASSYSNGYYEQYF; CDR3 DNA: TGTGCCAGCAGTTACTCGAACGGGTACTACGAGCAGTACTTC
J gene: TRBJ2-5; V gene: TRBV6-5; D gene: TRBD1; clone size: -; CDR3 protein: CASSWGPGQGNLEQYF; CDR3 DNA: TGTGCCAGCAGTTGGGGGCCGGGACAGGGAAACCTGGAGCAGTACTTC
J gene: TRBJ2-3; V gene: TRBV2; D gene: -; clone size: -; CDR3 protein: CARSFRDFGTDTQYF; CDR3 DNA: TGTGCCAGATCCTTCCGGGACTTTGGCACAGATACGCAGTATTTT
J gene: TRBJ1-5; V gene: TRBV6-5; D gene: -; clone size: -; CDR3 protein: CASSSDGLQKPQHF; CDR3 DNA: TGTGCCAGCAGTTCGGACGGACTTCAGAAGCCCCAGCATTTT
J gene: TRBJ1-5; V gene: TRBV6-1; D gene: -; clone size: -; CDR3 protein: CASSDRGWGNQPQHF; CDR3 DNA: TGTGCCAGCAGTGATAGGGGTTGGGGCAATCAGCCCCAGCATTTT
J gene: TRBJ2-2; V gene: TRBV28; D gene: -; clone size: -; CDR3 protein: CASSFTGPIGELFF; CDR3 DNA: TGTGCCAGCAGTTTCACCGGGCCCATCGGGGAGCTGTTTTTT
J gene: TRBJ1-2; V gene: TRBV27; D gene: -; clone size: -; CDR3 protein: CASRTFGGLPLANYGYTF; CDR3 DNA: TGTGCCAGCAGGACCTTCGGGGGTCTACCCTTAGCTAACTATGGCTACACCTTC
J gene: TRBJ2-1; V gene: TRBV7-2; D gene: TRBD2; clone size: -; CDR3 protein: CASSPAGGYNEQFF; CDR3 DNA: TGTGCCAGCAGCCCCGCGGGAGGCTACAATGAGCAGTTCTTC
J gene: TRBJ2-2; V gene: TRBV7-6; D gene: -; clone size: -; CDR3 protein: CASSSTNPGSRELFF; CDR3 DNA: TGTGCCAGCAGCTCTACCAACCCAGGGAGCCGGGAGCTGTTTTTT
J gene: TRBJ2-1; V gene: TRBV7-9; D gene: -; clone size: -; CDR3 protein: CASSYNEQFF; CDR3 DNA: TGTGCCAGCAGTTACAATGAGCAGTTCTTC
J gene: TRBJ2-7; V gene: TRBV6-1; D gene: TRBD2; clone size: -; CDR3 protein: CASSERETTLEQYF; CDR3 DNA: TGTGCCAGCAGTGAGCGGGAGACCACGCTGGAGCAGTACTTC
J gene: TRBJ1-1; V gene: TRBV9; D gene: TRBD1; clone size: -; CDR3 protein: CASSASDRVRNTEAFF; CDR3 DNA: TGTGCCAGCAGCGCCTCAGACAGGGTGCGGAACACTGAAGCTTTCTTT
J gene: TRBJ2-2; V gene: TRBV7-9; D gene: TRBD2; clone size: -; CDR3 protein: CASSTWTSLNTGELFF; CDR3 DNA: TGTGCCAGCAGCACGTGGACTAGCTTGAACACCGGGGAGCTGTTTTTT
J gene: TRBJ2-7; V gene: TRBV7-9; D gene: TRBD1; clone size: few; CDR3 protein: CASSLGTVEQYF; CDR3 DNA: TGTGCCAGCAGCCTAGGGACAGTCGAGCAGTACTTC
J gene: TRBJ2-7; V gene: TRBV13; D gene: TRBD2; clone size: -; CDR3 protein: CASSERLAGHYEQYF; CDR3 DNA: TGTGCCAGCAGCGAAAGACTAGCGGGACACTACGAGCAGTACTTC
J gene: TRBJ2-3; V gene: TRBV7-6; D gene: -; clone size: -; CDR3 protein: CASSLANGPTDTQYF; CDR3 DNA: TGTGCCAGCAGCTTAGCGAACGGACCCACAGATACGCAGTATTTT
J gene: TRBJ2-7; V gene: TRBV6-5; D gene: TRBD2; clone size: -; CDR3 protein: CASSYSSSGSSYEQYF; CDR3 DNA: TGTGCCAGCAGTTACTCGTCCAGCGGGAGCTCCTACGAGCAGTACTTC
J gene: TRBJ2-7; V gene: TRBV5-6; D gene: -; clone size: -; CDR3 protein: CASSLWDVPYEQYF; CDR3 DNA: TGTGCCAGCAGCCTATGGGACGTACCCTACGAGCAGTACTTC
J gene: TRBJ2-2; V gene: TRBV15; D gene: -; clone size: -; CDR3 protein: CATSMEDTGELFF; CDR3 DNA: TGTGCCACCAGCATGGAGGACACCGGGGAGCTGTTTTTT
J gene: TRBJ2-5; V gene: TRBV11-2; D gene: TRBD2; clone size: -; CDR3 protein: CASKWGGLDPFRETQYF; CDR3 DNA: TGTGCCAGCAAATGGGGGGGACTAGATCCATTCCGAGAGACCCAGTACTTC
J gene: TRBJ1-4; V gene: TRBV11-2; D gene: -; clone size: -; CDR3 protein: CASSLTDSEKLFF; CDR3 DNA: TGTGCCAGCAGCTTAACCGACAGCGAAAAACTGTTTTTT
J gene: TRBJ2-3; V gene: TRBV29-1; D gene: TRBD2; clone size: -; CDR3 protein: CSARTSSTDTQYF; CDR3 DNA: TGCAGCGCTCGGACTAGCTCCACAGATACGCAGTATTTT